The next 14 T cell receptor beta chains were all read from a single sample in a study of T-cell memory formation after mild COVID-19 (dated by TCRdb to the early 2020s). Library preparation used 5' RACE. Sequenced on an Illumina NovaSeq 6000. TCRdb reran the public reads through fastp at Q25 and MiXCR, keeping productive beta chains. Every entry covers one CDR3 protein and lists the most common genes and DNA from its rows. The table for this sample lists more than 150,000 distinct CDR3 sequences; about 21% of them were counted only once. Clones ranked in the top ten supply 23% of the sample. Sequencing was carried out using PBMCs or a T cell subset sorted from them (not recorded which). These receptors were obtained from an adult woman who had mild COVID-19 (a few samples of this study predate the infection). The sample titles of this study are shuffled in the database, so cell type and time point are left out; the donor was told from shared clones.

The sample holds a few counts of this clonotype. This chain connects TRBV7-9 to TRBJ2-1; TRBD1 agrees at 8 bases. Germline CDR1 and CDR2: SEHNR and FQNEAQ (reference sequence). V gave up 5 bases and J gave up 10 bases; unmatched junction bases: 13. CDR3 size: 15 residues. The chain's CDR3 is CASSADRAKLNEQFF. The DNA of the CDR3 is TGTGCCAGCAGCGCGGACAGGGCGAAATTGAACGAGCAGTTCTTC.

This clonotype has more than one count but fewer than ten. This chain connects TRBV7-9 to TRBJ2-5; D may be TRBD1 (6 bases). V lost 4 bases and J 5 bases, leaving 17 bases between the germline ends. This CDR3 comprises 15 residues. Germline V gene data show CDR1 as SEHNR and CDR2 as FQNEAQ (reference sequence). CDR3 protein: CASSSQGVSGETQYF. In nucleotides, the CDR3 is TGTGCCAGCAGCTCACAGGGAGTATCAGGGGAGACCCAGTACTTC.

J is TRBJ1-1 and V is TRBV29-1, with 7 nucleotides matching TRBD1. V shed 5 bases and J 7 bases; nucleotides not matched to a gene: 10. CDR1 and CDR2 (germline): SQVTM, ANQGSEA. CDR3 size: 13 residues. Here the CDR3 DNA reads TGCAGCGTTTCCGACAGGGAGTATGGTGAAGCTTTCTTT. Translated: CSVSDREYGEAFF.

The CDR3 nucleotides are TGCAGTGCCCCAGAGGGGGGGGCCGAGGAAGGCGCAGATACGCAGTATTTT. This gives the protein CSAPEGGAEEGADTQYF. This chain uses TRBV20-1 with TRBJ2-3, with D possibly being TRBD2 (7 bases). V was trimmed by 6 bases and J by 4 bases, leaving 26 bases between them. From germline, CDR1 is DFQATT and CDR2 SNEGSKA (reference sequence). The CDR3 consists of 17 residues.

This clonotype has more than one count but fewer than ten. The chain recombines TRBV24-1 with TRBJ2-3; D perhaps matches TRBD2 (7 bases). V lost 7 bases, J lost 4 bases, and 20 bases lay in between. CDR3 length equals 16 residues. Germline CDR1 is KGHDR and CDR2 is SFDVKD. CDR3 protein: CATSRGAGMEADTQYF. The DNA of the CDR3 is TGTGCCACCAGCAGGGGAGCGGGGATGGAAGCAGATACGCAGTATTTT.

V and J are TRBV5-1 and TRBJ2-1, with 9 bases lining up with TRBD2. The V gene's germline CDR1 is SGHRS and CDR2 YFSETQ. This CDR3 comprises 20 residues. V lost 0 bases, J lost 4 bases, and 17 bases stayed unmatched. CDR3 DNA: TGCGCCAGCAGCTTGGAAGGTGGGGGTTTGAGGACTAGCGAGTACAATGAGCAGTTCTTC. Amino acids: CASSLEGGGLRTSEYNEQFF.

The chain is built from TRBV11-2 and TRBJ1-2; D might be TRBD1 (5 bases). The V and J ends lost 1 base and 3 bases respectively, with 12 bases between them. The V gene's germline CDR1 is SGHAT and CDR2 FQNNGV. The CDR3 sequence is 15 residues long. CDR3 loop: CASSLAPGGDYGYTF. Written as DNA, the CDR3 is TGTGCCAGCAGCTTAGCCCCGGGGGGAGACTATGGCTACACCTTC.

This clonotype has only a few counts. This chain connects TRBV27 to TRBJ1-1; D remains ambiguous. CDR3 length: 15 residues. Germline V lookup: CDR1 MNHEY, CDR2 SMNVEV (reference sequence). Trimming cost V 5 bases and J 4 bases, with 17 bases left between them. CDR3 loop: CASSQQAARGTEAFF. CDR3 bases: TGTGCCAGCAGTCAACAAGCAGCACGGGGCACTGAAGCTTTCTTT.

The V call is TRBV4-3, the J call TRBJ1-1; D is undetermined. The V gene's germline CDR1 is LGHNA and CDR2 YSLEER. This CDR3 is 15 amino acids long. Trimming stripped 4 bases from V and 0 bases from J, with 12 bases between. CDR3 amino acids: CASSPQSAVNTEAFF. The DNA for the CDR3 is TGCGCCAGCAGCCCCCAGAGCGCAGTGAACACTGAAGCTTTCTTT.

V usage is TRBV5-1 and J usage is TRBJ2-7, with 8 bases identical to TRBD1. The V segment lost 4 bases and the J segment 5 bases; nucleotides outside the gene matches: 8. The CDR3 contains 14 residues. Germline V gene data show CDR1 as SGHRS and CDR2 as YFSETQ. The CDR3 bases are TGCGCCAGCAGCGGTGGGCAGGGGGCCGACGAGCAGTACTTC. Translating gives CASSGGQGADEQYF.

This clonotype was found a few times. V and J are TRBV29-1 and TRBJ1-1; the D is unclear. The CDR3 spans 10 residues. Trimming took off 3 bases at V and 4 bases at J, with 3 bases between the two ends. Germline CDR1 and CDR2: SQVTM and ANQGSEA. The CDR3 bases are TGCAGCGTTGAGATCACTGAAGCTTTCTTT. Translated, it gives CSVEITEAFF.

This clonotype turned up a few times. The genes are TRBV13 and TRBJ2-3; D possibly corresponds to TRBD2 (6 bases). The CDR3 length is 15 residues. V was trimmed by 2 bases and J by 5 bases, leaving 14 bases between them. Germline assignment: CDR1 PRHDT and CDR2 FYEKMQ (reference sequence). CDR3 in amino acids: CASSLPGLQGDTQYF. In DNA, the CDR3 is TGTGCCAGCAGCTTACCGGGACTTCAGGGAGATACGCAGTATTTT.

The rearrangement links TRBV12-3 or TRBV12-4 to TRBJ2-7; TRBD1 is a possible D gene (5 bases). V shed 3 bases and J shed 3 bases, with 12 bases lying between them. CDR3 length: 14 amino acids. The CDR3 here is CASSFQGSGYEQYF. The CDR3 bases are TGTGCCAGCAGTTTCCAGGGCTCCGGCTACGAGCAGTACTTC.

This CDR3 is CASSLFPGGTETQYF. CDR3 coding DNA: TGTGCCAGCAGCTTATTTCCAGGGGGGACAGAGACCCAGTACTTC. The chain links TRBV11-2 to TRBJ2-5, with D maybe TRBD1 (7 bases). CDR1 and CDR2 from the germline V gene are SGHAT and FQNNGV. The CDR3 totals 15 residues. Trimming removed 2 bases from V and 4 bases from J, with 14 bases in between.